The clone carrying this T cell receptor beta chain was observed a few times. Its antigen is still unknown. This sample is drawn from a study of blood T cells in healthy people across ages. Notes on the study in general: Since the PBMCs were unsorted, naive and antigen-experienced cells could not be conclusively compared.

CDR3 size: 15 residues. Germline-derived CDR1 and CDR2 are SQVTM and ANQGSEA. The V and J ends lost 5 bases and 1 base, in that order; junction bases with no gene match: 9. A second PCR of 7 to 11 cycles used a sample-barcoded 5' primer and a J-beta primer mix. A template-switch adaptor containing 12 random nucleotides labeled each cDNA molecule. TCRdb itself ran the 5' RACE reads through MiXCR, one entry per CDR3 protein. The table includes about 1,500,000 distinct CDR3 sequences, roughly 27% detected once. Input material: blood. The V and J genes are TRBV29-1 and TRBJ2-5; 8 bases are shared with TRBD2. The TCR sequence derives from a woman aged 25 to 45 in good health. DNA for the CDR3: TGCAGCGTTAGGGTTAGCGGGGTATTCCAAGAGACCCAGTACTTC. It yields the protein CSVRVSGVFQETQYF.